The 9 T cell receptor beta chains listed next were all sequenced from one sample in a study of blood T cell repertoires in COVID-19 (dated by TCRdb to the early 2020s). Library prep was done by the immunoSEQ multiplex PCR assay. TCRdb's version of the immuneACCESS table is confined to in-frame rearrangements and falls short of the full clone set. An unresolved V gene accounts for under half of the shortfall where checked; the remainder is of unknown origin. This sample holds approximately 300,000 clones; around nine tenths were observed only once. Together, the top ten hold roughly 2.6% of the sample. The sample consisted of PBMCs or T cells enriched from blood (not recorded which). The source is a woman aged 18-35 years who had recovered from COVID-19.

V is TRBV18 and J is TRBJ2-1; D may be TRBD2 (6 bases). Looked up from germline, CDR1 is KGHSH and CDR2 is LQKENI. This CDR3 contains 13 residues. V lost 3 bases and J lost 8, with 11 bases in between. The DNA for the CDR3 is TGTGCCAGCTCACCTTCCGGGGGTCATGAGCAGTTCTTC. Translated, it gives CASSPSGGHEQFF.

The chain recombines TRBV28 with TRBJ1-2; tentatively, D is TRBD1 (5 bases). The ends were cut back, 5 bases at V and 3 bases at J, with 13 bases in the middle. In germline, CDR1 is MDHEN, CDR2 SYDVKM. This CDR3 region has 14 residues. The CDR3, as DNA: TGTGCCAGCAGTCTTCAAGGAGGGGACTATGGCTACACCTTC. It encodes CASSLQGGDYGYTF.

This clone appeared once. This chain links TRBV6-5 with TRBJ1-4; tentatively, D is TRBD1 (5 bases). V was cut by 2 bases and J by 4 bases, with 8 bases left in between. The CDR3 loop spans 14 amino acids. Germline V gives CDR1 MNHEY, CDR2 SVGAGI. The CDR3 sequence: CASSYRGINEKLFF. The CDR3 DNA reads TGTGCCAGCAGTTACAGGGGTATTAATGAAAAACTGTTTTTT.

The CDR3 protein is CASSYELAGGHEQYF. CDR3 in DNA: TGTGCCAGCAGCTACGAACTAGCGGGAGGCCACGAGCAGTACTTC. The chain is built from TRBV11-2 and TRBJ2-7, with TRBD2 matching 12 bases. The J segment lost 5 bases and the V segment lost 4 bases, leaving 6 bases of the junction unmatched. This CDR3 region has 15 residues. Germline assignment: CDR1 SGHAT and CDR2 FQNNGV.

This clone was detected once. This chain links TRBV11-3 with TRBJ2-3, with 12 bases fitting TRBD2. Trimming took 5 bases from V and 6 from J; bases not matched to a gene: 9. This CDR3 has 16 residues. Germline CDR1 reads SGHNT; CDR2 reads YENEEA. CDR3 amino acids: CASSPRLAGEGDTQYF. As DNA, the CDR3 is TGTGCCAGCAGCCCCCGACTAGCGGGGGAGGGGGATACGCAGTATTTT.

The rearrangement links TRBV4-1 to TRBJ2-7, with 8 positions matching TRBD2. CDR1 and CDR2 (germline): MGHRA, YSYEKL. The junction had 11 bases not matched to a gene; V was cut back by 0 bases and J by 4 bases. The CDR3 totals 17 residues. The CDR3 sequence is CASSQDSTGGPPYEQYF. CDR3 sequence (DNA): TGCGCCAGCAGCCAAGATTCGACGGGAGGGCCTCCATACGAGCAGTACTTC.

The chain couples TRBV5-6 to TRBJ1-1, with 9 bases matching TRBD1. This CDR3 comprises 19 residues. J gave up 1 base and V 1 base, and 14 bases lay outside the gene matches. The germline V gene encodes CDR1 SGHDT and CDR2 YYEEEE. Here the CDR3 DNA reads TGTGCCAGCAGCTTGAAGTGGCGTTACCGGGACAGGGCGAACACTGAAGCTTTCTTT. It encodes CASSLKWRYRDRANTEAFF.

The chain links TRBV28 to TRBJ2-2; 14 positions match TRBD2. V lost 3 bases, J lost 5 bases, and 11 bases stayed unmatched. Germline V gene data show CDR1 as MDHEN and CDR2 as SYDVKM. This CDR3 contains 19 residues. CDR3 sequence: CASSLANRLAGGRTGELFF. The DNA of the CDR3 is TGTGCCAGCAGTTTGGCGAACCGACTAGCGGGAGGGAGGACCGGGGAGCTGTTTTTT.

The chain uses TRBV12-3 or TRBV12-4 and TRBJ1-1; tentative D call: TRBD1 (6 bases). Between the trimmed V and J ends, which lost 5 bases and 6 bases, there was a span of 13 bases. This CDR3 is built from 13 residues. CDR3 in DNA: TGTGCCAGCAGTGAGTGGGGGCGAGCTGAAGCTTTCTTT. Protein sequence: CASSEWGRAEAFF.